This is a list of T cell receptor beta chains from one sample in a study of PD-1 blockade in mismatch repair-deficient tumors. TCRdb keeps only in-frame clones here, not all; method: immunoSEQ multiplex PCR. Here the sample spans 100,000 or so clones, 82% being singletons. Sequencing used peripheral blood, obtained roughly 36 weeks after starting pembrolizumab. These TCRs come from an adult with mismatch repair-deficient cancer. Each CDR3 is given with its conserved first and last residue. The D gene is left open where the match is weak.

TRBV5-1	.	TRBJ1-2	CASSPLIGSQGRGYTF
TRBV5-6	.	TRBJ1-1	CASSPLRAEAFF
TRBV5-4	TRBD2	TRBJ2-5	CASSLPKAGGMETQYF
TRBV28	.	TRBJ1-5	CAIQAGEQPQHF
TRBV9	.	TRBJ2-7	CASSFAAIPYEQYF
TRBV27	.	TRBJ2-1	CASSLQGYYNEQFF
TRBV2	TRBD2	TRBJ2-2	CASSEWAGVGTGELFF
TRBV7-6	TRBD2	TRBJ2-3	CASSLAPSGSGFDTQYF
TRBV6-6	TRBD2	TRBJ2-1	CASSYTSGSYNEQFF
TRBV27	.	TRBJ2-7	CASSLLTNLYEQYF
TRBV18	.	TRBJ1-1	CASSPPSVETEAFF
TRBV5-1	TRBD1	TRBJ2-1	CASSFQGAYNEQFF
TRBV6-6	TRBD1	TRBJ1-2	CASTPRTGFYGYTF
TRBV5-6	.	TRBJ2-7	CASSFGTYLEQYF
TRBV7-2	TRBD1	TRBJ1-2	CASSRDRGQIYGYTF
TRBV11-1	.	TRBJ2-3	CASSAEFTDTQYF
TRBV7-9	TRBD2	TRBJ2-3	CASSEQTSGRTDTQYF
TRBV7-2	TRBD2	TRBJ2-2	CASTASGMYTGELFF
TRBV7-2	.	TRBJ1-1	CASSLVSGNTEAFF
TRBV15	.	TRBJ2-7	CATSGRDDTYEQYF
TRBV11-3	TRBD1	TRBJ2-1	CASSPRRGPNEQFF
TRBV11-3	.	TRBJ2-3	CASSNRDSTDTQYF
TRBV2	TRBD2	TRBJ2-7	CASSEASGLAGDEQYF
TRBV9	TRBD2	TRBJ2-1	CASSVTSGSSYNEQFF
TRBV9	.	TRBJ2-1	CASSVRVVHNEQFF
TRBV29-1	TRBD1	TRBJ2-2	CSVDRGFTGELFF
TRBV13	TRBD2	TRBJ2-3	CASSAQGERGPTDTQYF
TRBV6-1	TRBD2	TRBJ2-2	CASSAVRGGTGELFF
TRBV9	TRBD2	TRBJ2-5	CASSVTSDKKETQYF
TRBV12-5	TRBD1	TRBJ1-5	CASGWGDSSNQPQHF
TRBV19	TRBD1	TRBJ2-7	CASSIGTGGFYEQYF
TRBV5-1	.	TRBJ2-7	CASSFQGYEQYF
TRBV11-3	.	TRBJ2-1	CASSLDTQGQEQFF
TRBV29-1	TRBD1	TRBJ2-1	CSVEQGADEQFF
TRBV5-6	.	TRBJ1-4	CASSLGAERGPNEKLFF
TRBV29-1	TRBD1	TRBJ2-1	CSVDQGVDEQFF
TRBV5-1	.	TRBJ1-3	CASRPGLSGNTIYF
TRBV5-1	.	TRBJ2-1	CASSVYSGDEQFF
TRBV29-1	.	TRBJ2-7	CSVHLALSYEQYF
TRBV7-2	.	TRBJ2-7	CASRGPPIGEQYF